Shown below are 4 T cell receptor beta chains from a single sample sequenced in a study of T-cell reconstitution after alpha-beta-depleted transplantation in children. As it was prepared, the TCRbeta library received unique molecular identifiers. TCRdb reprocessed the PCR reads with MiXCR, giving one entry per CDR3 protein. The sample has around 410,000 distinct CDR3 sequences, about a tenth seen once. The starting material was PBMCs from the stem cell graft donor, obtained from the stem cell graft. These receptors originate from a human donor who donated a stem cell graft to a child with acute myeloid leukemia.

This clonotype was found many times. This rearrangement joins TRBV5-1 to TRBJ2-3; unclear D gene. The length of the CDR3 is 12 residues. From germline, CDR1 is SGHRS and CDR2 YFSETQ. V lost 0 bases and J 6 bases, leaving 5 bases between the germline ends. The CDR3: CASSLEPDTQYF. The DNA for the CDR3 is TGCGCCAGCAGCTTGGAGCCGGATACGCAGTATTTT.

The sample holds a few counts of this clonotype. The chain has TRBV9 and TRBJ2-3, with D perhaps being TRBD1 or TRBD2 (5 bases each). Germline V gene lookup returns CDR1 SGDLS and CDR2 YYNGEE. V was shortened by 4 bases and J by 4 bases, with 19 bases between the two germline ends. The CDR3 is 16 residues long. CDR3 nucleotide sequence: TGTGCCAGCAGCCCACGAGGGGTGACCGGCCCAGATACGCAGTATTTT. This gives the protein CASSPRGVTGPDTQYF.

The table lists this clonotype with a few counts. The chain employs TRBV30 and TRBJ1-4; a weak D match, TRBD1 (5 bases). The ends were cut back, 1 base at V and 5 bases at J, with 8 bases in the middle. CDR1 GTSNPN and CDR2 SVGIG come from the germline V gene (reference sequence). The CDR3 has 13 residues. The CDR3: CAWSAGFNEKLFF. The CDR3 nucleotides read TGTGCCTGGAGTGCAGGGTTCAATGAAAAACTGTTTTTT.

In nucleotides, the CDR3 is TGTGCCAGCAGCACCCCTCTCGCATCCCCAATGGAGACCCAGTACTTC. This sequence encodes CASSTPLASPMETQYF. The gene calls are TRBV5-6 and TRBJ2-5; D ambiguous. The germline V and J ends were trimmed by 4 bases and 5 bases, with 21 bases remaining between them. Germline V gene sequence: CDR1 SGHDT, CDR2 YYEEEE. This CDR3 has 16 amino acids.